The clone carrying this T cell receptor beta chain was found many times. The record originates from a study of CD8+CD57+ T cells in acquired aplastic anemia. The germline V and J ends were trimmed by 3 bases and 1 base, with 9 bases remaining between them. The CDR3 has 14 amino acids. The germline CDR1 and CDR2 sequences are SNHLY and FYNNEI. Genomic DNA was employed as the template in profiling TCR beta VDJ and CDR3. TCRdb analysed the reads with MiXCR anew, one entry per CDR3 protein. This table has about 420,000 distinct CDR3 sequences, just under 70% appearing once. The specimen was sorted CD4+, CD8+, or CD8+CD57+ T cells (not recorded which) from PBMCs. The V gene is TRBV2, the J gene TRBJ1-1, with D unclear. The source of this sequence is a human donor in good health, serving as a control. The CDR3 here is CASSDGGPNTEAFF. As DNA, the CDR3 is TGTGCCAGCAGTGATGGAGGGCCGAACACTGAAGCTTTCTTT. The whole variable domain, remainder taken from reference TRBV2 and TRBJ1-1, is EPEVTQTPSHQVTQMGQEVILRCVPISNHLYFYWYRQILGQKVEFLVSFYNNEISEKSEIFDDQFSVERPDGSNFTLKIRSTKLEDSAMYFCASSDGGPNTEAFFGQGTRLTVV.